The 2 T cell receptor beta chains below come from one sample, sequenced in a study of T cells in Graves' hyperthyroidism and ophthalmopathy. The source material, RNA transcripts, was used to amplify TCR beta CDR3 regions. Researchers ran a first-round RT-PCR on the TCR CDR3 using the HTBI primer set. TCRdb redid the calling of the multiplex PCR reads with MiXCR, one entry per CDR3 protein. The table lists about 720,000 distinct CDR3 sequences, 15% to 20% of them singletons. Material: blood. These receptors came from a woman in her forties or fifties with Graves' hyperthyroidism that later progressed to Graves' ophthalmopathy.

This clonotype was detected ten times or more. The CDR3 is CASSLPRGGSSYNEQFF. Here the CDR3 DNA reads TGTGCCAGCAGCTTACCCAGGGGGGGGAGCTCCTACAATGAGCAGTTCTTC. The chain employs TRBV11-2 and TRBJ2-1; D tentatively fits TRBD1 or TRBD2 (7 bases each). CDR1 SGHAT and CDR2 FQNNGV come from the germline V gene. The CDR3 contains 17 residues. V was shortened by 2 bases and J by 0 bases, with 14 bases between the two germline ends.

The chain links TRBV13 to TRBJ1-6; D ambiguous. This CDR3 has 16 amino acids. The germline gives CDR1 PRHDT, CDR2 FYEKMQ (reference sequence). Trimming left V 5 bases short and J 8 bases short, with 19 bases between. CDR3 DNA sequence: TGTGCCAGCAGCCCGACACCTCGTCAGCGTCATTCACCCCTCCACTTT. It encodes CASSPTPRQRHSPLHF.